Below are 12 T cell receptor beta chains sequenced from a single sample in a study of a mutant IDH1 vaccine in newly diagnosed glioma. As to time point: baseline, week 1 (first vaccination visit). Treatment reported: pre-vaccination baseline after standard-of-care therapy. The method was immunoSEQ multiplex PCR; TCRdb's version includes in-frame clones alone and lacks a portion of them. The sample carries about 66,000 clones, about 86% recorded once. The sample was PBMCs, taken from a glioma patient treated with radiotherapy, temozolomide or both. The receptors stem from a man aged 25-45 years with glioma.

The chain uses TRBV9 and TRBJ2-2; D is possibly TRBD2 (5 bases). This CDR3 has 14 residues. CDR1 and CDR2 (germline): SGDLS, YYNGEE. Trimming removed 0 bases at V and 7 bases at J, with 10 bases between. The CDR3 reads CASSVGAGSGELFF. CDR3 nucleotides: TGTGCCAGCAGCGTAGGGGCGGGCAGCGGGGAGCTGTTTTTT.

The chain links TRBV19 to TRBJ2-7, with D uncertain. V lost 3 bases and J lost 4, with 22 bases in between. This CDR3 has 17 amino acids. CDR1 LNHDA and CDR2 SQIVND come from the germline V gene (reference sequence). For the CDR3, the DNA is TGTGCCAGTAGTATCCTACGTCCCTCCTACGGCATTTACGAGCAGTACTTC. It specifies CASSILRPSYGIYEQYF.

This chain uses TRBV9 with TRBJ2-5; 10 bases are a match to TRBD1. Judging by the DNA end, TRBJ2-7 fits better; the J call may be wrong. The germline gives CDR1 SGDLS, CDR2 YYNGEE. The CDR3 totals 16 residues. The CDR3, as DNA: TGTGCCAGCAGCGTAGGATCCGGGACAGGGGACTACGAGCAGTACTTC. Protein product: CASSVGSGTGDYEQYF.

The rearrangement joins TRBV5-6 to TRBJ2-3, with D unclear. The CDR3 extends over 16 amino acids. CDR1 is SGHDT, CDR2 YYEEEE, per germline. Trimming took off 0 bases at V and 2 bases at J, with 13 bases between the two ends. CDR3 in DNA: TGTGCCAGCAGCTTGGTATCGCGGTATTTCACAGATACGCAGTATTTT. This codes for CASSLVSRYFTDTQYF.

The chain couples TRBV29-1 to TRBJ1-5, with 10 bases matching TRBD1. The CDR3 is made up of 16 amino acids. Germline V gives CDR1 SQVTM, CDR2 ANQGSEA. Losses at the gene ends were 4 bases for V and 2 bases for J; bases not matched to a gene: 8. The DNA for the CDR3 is TGCAGCGTTGGTGGTGACAGGGGGCGCTGCAATCAGCCCCAGCATTTT. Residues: CSVGGDRGRCNQPQHF.

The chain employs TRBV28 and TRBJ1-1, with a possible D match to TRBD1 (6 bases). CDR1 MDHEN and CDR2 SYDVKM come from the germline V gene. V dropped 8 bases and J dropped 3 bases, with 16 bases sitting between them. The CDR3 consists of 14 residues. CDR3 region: CASRTDLGDTEAFF. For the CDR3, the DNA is TGTGCCAGCCGGACAGACCTCGGTGACACTGAAGCTTTCTTT.

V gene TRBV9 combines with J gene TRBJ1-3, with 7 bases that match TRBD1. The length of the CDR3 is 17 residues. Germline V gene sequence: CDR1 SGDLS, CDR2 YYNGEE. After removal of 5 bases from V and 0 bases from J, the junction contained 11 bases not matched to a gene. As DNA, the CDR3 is TGTGCCAGCAGATTACCCCCAGGGGGGAACTCTGGAAACACCATATATTTT. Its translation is CASRLPPGGNSGNTIYF.

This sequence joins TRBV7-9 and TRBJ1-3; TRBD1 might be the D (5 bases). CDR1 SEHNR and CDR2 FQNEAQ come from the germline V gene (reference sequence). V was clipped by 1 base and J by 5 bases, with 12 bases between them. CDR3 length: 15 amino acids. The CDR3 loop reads CASSLEVAGRNTIYF. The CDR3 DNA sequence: TGTGCCAGCAGCTTAGAGGTGGCAGGGAGAAACACCATATATTTT.

The CDR3 reads CASSRDRGMETQYF. The CDR3 DNA is TGTGCCAGTAGCCGGGACAGGGGTATGGAGACCCAGTACTTC. The rearrangement joins TRBV19 to TRBJ2-5, with 10 bases fitting TRBD1. In germline, CDR1 is LNHDA, CDR2 SQIVND (reference sequence). Germline trimming cut 6 bases from V and 5 bases from J; bases unmatched to any gene: 6. The CDR3 runs 14 residues.

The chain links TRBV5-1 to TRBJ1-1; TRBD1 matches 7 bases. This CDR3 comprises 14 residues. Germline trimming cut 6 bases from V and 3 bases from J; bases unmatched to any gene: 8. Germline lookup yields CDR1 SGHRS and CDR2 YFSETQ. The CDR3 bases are TGCGCCAGCAAATACGGACAGGATTACACTGAAGCTTTCTTT. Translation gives CASKYGQDYTEAFF.

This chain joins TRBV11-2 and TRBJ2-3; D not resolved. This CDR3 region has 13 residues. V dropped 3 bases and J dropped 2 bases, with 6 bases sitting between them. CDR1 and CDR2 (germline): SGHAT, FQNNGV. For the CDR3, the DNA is TGTGCCAGCAGCTTGGGGATCACAGATACGCAGTATTTT. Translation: CASSLGITDTQYF.

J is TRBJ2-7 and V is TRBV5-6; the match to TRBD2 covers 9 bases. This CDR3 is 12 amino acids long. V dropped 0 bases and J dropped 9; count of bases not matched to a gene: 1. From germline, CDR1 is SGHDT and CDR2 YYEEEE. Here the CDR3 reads CASSLGLAVQYF. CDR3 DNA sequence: TGTGCCAGCAGCTTGGGACTAGCGGTGCAGTACTTC. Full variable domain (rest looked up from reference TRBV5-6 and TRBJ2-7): DAGVTQSPTHLIKTRGQQVTLRCSPKSGHDTVSWYQQALGQGPQFIFQYYEEEERQRGNFPDRFSGHQFPNYSSELNVNALLLGDSALYLCASSLGLAVQYFGPGTRLTVT.